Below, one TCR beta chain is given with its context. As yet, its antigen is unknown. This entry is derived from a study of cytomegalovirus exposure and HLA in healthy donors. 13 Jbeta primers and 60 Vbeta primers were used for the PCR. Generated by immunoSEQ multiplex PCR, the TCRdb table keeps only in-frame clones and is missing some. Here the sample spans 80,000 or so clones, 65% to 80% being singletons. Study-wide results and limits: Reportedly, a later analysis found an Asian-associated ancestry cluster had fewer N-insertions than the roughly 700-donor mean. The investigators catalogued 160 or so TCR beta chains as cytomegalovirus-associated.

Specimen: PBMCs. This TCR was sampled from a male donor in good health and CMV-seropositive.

This CDR3 reads CASSQAGGPQHF. The CDR3 coding sequence is TGTGCCAGCAGCCAAGCCGGGGGGCCCCAGCATTTT. This chain connects TRBV14 to TRBJ1-5; D might be TRBD1 (5 bases). This CDR3 is built from 12 residues. Germline V gene data show CDR1 as SGHDN and CDR2 as FVKESK. The V gene lost 1 base and the J gene lost 9 bases, with 7 bases spanning the gap.